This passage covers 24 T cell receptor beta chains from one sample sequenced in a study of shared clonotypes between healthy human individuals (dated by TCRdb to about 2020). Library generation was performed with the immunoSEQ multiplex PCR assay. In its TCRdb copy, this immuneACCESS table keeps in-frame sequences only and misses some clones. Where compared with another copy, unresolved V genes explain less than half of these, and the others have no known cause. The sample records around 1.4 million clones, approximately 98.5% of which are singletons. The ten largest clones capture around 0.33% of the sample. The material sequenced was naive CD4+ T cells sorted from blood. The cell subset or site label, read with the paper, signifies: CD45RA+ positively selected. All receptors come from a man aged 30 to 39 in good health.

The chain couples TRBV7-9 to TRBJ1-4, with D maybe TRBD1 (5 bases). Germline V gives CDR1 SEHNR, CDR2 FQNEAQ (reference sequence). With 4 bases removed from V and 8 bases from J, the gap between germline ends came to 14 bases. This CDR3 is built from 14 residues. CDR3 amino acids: CASSSGAGGEKLFF. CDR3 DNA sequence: TGTGCCAGCAGCTCTGGGGCGGGCGGAGAAAAACTGTTTTTT.

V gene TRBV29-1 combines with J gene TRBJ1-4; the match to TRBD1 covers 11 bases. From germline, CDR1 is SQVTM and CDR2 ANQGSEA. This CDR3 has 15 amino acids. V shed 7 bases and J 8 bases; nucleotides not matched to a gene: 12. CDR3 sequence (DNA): TGCAGCGCAACTCGGACAGGGGGCTTGAACGAAAAACTGTTTTTT. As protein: CSATRTGGLNEKLFF.

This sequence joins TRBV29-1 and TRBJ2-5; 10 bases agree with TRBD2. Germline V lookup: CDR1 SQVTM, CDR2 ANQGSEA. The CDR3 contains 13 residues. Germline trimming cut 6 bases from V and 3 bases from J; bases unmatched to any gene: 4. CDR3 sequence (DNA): TGCAGCGTCGGAGGACTAGCGGAAGAGACCCAGTACTTC. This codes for CSVGGLAEETQYF.

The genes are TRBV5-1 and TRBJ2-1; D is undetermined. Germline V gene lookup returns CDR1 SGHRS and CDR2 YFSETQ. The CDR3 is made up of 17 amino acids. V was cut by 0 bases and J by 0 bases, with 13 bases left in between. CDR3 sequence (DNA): TGCGCCAGCAGCTTGGGAGTGGCTGACCCCTCCTACAATGAGCAGTTCTTC. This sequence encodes CASSLGVADPSYNEQFF.

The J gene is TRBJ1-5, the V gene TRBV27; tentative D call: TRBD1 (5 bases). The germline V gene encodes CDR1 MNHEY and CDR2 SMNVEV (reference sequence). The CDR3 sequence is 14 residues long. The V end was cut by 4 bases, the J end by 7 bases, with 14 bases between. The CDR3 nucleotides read TGTGCCAGCAGTTATCAGGGAATAGGGCAGCCCCAGCATTTT. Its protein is CASSYQGIGQPQHF.

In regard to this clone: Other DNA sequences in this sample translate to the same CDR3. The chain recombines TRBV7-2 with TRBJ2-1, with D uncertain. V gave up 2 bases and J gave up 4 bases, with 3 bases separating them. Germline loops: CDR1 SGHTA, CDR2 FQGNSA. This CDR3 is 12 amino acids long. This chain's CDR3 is CASSLRYNEQFF. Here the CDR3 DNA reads TGTGCCAGCAGCTTAAGGTACAATGAGCAGTTCTTC.

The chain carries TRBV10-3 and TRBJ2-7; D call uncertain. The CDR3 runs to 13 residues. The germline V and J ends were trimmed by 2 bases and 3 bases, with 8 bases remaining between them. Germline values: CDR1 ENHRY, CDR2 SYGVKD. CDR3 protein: CAISEDTNYEQYF. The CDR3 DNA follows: TGTGCCATCAGTGAGGACACGAACTACGAGCAGTACTTC.

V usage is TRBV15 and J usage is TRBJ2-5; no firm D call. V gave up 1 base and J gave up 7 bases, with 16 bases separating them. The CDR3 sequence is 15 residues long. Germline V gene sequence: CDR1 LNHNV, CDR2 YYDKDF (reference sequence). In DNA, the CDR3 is TGTGCCACCAGCAGAGGCACGCTGGGAAGAGGGACCCAGTACTTC. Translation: CATSRGTLGRGTQYF.

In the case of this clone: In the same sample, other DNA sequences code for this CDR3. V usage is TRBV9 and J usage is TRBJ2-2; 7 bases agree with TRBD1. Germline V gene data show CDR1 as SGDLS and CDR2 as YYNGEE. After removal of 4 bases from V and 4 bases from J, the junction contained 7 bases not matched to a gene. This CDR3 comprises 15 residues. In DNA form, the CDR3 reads TGTGCCAGCAGCTTACGGACAGGCGGCACCGGGGAGCTGTTTTTT. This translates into CASSLRTGGTGELFF.

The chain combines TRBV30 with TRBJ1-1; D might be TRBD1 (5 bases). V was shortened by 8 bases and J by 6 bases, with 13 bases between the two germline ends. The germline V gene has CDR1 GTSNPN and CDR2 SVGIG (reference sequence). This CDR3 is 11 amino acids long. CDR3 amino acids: CALTGDAEAFF. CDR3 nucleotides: TGTGCCCTAACGGGGGATGCTGAAGCTTTCTTT.

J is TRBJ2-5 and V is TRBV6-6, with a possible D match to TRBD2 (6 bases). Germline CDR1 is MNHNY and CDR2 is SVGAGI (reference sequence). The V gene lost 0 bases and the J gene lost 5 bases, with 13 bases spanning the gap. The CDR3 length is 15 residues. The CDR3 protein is CASSYSGLLGETQYF. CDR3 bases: TGTGCCAGCAGTTACTCCGGACTACTCGGTGAGACCCAGTACTTC.

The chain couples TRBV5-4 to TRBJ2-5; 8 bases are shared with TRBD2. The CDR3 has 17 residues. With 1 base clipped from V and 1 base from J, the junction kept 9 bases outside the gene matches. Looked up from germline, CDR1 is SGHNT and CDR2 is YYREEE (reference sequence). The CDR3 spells CASSLHRTSGTQETQYF. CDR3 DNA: TGTGCCAGCAGCTTGCACCGAACTAGCGGAACCCAAGAGACCCAGTACTTC.

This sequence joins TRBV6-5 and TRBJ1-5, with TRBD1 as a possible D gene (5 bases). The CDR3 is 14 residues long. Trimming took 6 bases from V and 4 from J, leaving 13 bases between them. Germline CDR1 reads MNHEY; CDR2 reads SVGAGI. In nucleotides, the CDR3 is TGTGCCAGCAGCCACGGTGGGGGTAATCAGCCCCAGCATTTT. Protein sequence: CASSHGGGNQPQHF.

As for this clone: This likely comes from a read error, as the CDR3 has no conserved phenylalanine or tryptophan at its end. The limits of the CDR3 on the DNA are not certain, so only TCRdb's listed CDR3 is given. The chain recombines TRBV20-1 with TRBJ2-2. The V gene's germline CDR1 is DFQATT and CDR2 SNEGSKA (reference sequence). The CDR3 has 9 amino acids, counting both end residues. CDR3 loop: CSAKIGPSS.

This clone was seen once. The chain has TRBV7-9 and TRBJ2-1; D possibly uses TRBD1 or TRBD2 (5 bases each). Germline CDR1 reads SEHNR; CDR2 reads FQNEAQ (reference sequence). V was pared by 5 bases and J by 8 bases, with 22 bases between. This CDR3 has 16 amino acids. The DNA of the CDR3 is TGTGCCAGCAGCCCAAACCCCCGGGACCGATTCCATGAGCAGTTCTTC. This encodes CASSPNPRDRFHEQFF.

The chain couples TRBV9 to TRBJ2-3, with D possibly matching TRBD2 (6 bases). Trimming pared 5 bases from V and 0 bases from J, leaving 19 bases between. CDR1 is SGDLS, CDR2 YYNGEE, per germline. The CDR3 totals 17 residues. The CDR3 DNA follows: TGTGCCAGCAGGGCGGGACCTACAATAGATAGCACAGATACGCAGTATTTT. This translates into CASRAGPTIDSTDTQYF.

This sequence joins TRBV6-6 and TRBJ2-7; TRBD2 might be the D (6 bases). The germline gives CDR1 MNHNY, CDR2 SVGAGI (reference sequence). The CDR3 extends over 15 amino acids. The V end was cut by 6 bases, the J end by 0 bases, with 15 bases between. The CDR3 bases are TGTGCCAGCAGGGGGGGACTTCTAAGCTCCTACGAGCAGTACTTC. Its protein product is CASRGGLLSSYEQYF.

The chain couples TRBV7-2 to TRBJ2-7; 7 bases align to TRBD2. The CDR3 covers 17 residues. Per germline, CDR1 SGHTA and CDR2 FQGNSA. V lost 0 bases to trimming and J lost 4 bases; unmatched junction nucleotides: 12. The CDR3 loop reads CASSLATSAGEEYEQYF. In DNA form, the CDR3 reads TGTGCCAGCAGCTTAGCCACCTCGGCGGGAGAAGAGTACGAGCAGTACTTC.

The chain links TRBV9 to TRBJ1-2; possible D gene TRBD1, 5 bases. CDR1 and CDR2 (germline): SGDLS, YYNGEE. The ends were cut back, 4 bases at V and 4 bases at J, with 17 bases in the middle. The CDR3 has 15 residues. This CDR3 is CASSPRSGRAYGYTF. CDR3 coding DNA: TGTGCCAGCAGCCCCAGGTCGGGCAGGGCCTATGGCTACACCTTC.

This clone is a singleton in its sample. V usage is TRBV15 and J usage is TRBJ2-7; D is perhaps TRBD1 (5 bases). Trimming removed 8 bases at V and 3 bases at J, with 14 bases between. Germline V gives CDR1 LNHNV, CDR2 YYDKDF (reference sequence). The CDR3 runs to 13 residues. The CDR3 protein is CATANRLSYEQYF. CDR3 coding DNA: TGTGCCACCGCAAACAGGCTGAGCTACGAGCAGTACTTC.

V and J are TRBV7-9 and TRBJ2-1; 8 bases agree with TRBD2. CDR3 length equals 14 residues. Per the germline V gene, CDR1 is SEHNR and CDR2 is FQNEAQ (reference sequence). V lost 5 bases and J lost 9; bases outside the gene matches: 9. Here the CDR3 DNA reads TGTGCCAGCAGCCCGGCGGGGGGTAAGGGTGAGCAGTTCTTC. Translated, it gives CASSPAGGKGEQFF.

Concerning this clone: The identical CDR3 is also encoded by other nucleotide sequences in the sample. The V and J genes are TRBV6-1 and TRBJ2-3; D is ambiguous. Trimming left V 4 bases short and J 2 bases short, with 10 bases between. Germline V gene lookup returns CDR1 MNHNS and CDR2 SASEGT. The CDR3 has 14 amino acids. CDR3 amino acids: CASSGGRATDTQYF. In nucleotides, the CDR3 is TGTGCCAGCAGTGGTGGCCGAGCCACAGATACGCAGTATTTT.

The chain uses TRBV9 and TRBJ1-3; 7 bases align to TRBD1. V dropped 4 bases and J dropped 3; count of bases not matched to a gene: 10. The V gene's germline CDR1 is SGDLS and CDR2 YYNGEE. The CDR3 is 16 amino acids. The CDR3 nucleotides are TGTGCCAGCAGCATAGCCGGGACAGCTAGTGGAAACACCATATATTTT. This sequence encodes CASSIAGTASGNTIYF.

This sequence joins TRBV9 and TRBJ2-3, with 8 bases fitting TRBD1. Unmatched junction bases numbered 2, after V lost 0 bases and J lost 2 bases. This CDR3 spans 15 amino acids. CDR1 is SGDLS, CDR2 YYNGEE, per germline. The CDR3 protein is CASSVGTGYTDTQYF. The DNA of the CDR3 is TGTGCCAGCAGCGTAGGGACAGGGTACACAGATACGCAGTATTTT.